This record looks at one T cell receptor (beta chain) sequence and its context. The antigen remains undetermined. Germline lookup yields CDR1 SGHDN and CDR2 FVKESK. The CDR3 loop spans 15 amino acids. The ends were cut back, 5 bases at V and 1 base at J, with 11 bases in the middle. These data originate in a study of PD-1 blockade in classical Hodgkin lymphoma. Study as a whole: Administration of nivolumab to patients was at 3 mg/kg intravenously every 2 weeks. Study results and limitations: Baseline diversity was lower in partial responders and progressors than complete responders. The CD4+ diversity rise by C4D1 was clearest in complete responders.

Libraries were prepared by immunoSEQ multiplex PCR; TCRdb keeps only in-frame clonotypes and omits some of them. Among 25,000 to 40,000 clones listed, roughly 82% were seen once. All patients experienced relapse after autologous stem cell transplantation, and brentuximab vedotin exposure was variable. When best responses were assessed, they were complete response, partial response or progressive disease. This sequence was found in a human donor with classical Hodgkin lymphoma. The source material was peripheral blood mononuclear cells (PBMCs), sampled at baseline. The rearrangement links TRBV14 to TRBJ2-2; the D gene is possibly TRBD1 (5 bases). The CDR3 sequence is CASSVLDRNTGELFF. CDR3 DNA sequence: TGTGCCAGCAGCGTTCTAGACAGGAACACCGGGGAGCTGTTTTTT.